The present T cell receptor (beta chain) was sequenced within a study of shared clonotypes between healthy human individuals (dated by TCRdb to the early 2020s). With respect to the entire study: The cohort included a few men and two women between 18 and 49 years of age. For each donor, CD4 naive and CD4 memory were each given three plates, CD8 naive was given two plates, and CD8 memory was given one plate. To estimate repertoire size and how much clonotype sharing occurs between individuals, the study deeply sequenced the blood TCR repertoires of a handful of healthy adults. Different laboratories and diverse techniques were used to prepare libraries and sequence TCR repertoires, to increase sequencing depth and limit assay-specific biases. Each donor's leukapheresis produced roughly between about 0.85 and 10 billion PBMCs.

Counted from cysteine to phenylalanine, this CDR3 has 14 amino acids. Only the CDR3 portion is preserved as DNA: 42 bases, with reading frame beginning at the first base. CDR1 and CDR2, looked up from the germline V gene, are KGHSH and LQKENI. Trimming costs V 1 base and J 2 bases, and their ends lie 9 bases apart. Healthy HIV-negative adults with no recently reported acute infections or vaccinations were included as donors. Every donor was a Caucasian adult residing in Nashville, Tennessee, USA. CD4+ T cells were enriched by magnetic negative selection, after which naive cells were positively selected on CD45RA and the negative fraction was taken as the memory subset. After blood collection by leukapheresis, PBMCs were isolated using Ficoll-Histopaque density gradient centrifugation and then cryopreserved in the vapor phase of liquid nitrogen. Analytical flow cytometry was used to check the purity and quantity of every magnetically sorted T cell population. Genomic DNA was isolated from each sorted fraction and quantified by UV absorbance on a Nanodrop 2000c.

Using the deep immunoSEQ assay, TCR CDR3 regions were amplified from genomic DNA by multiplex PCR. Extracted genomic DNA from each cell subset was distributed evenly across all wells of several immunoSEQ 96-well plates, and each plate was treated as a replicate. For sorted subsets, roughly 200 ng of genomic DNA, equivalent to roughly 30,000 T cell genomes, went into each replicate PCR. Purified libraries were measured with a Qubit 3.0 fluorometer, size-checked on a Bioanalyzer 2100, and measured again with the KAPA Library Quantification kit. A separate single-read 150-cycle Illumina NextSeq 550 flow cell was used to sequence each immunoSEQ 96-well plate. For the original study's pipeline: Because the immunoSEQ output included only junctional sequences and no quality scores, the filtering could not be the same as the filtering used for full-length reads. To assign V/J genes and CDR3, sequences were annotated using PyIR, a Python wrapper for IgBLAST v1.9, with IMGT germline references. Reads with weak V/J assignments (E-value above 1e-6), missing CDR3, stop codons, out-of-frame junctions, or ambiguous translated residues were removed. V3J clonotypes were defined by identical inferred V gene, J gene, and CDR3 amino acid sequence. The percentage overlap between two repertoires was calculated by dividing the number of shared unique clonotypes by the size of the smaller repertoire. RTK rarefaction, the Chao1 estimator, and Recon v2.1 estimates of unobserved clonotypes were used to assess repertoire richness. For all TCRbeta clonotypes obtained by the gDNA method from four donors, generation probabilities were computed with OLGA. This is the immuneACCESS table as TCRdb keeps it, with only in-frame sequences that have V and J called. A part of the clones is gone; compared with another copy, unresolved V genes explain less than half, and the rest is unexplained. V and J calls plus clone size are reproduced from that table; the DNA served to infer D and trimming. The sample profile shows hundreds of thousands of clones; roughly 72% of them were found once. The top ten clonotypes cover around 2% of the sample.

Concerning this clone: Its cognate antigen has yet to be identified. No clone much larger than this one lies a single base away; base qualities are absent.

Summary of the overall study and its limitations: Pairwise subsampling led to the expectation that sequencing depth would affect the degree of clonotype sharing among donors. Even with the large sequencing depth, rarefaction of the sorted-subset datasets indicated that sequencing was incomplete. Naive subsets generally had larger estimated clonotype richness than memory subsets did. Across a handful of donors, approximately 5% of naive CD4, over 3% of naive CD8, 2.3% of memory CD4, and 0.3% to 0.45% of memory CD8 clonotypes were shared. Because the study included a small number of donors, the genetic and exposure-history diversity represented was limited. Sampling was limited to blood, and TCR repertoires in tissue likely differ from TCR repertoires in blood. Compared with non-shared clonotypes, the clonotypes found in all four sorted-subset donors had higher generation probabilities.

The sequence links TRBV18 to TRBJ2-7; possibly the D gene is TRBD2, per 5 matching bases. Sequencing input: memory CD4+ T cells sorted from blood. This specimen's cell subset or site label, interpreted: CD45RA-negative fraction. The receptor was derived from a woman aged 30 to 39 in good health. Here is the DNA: TGTGCCAGCTCACCACAAGGGAGTCCCTACGAGCAGTACTTC. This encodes CASSPQGSPYEQYF.